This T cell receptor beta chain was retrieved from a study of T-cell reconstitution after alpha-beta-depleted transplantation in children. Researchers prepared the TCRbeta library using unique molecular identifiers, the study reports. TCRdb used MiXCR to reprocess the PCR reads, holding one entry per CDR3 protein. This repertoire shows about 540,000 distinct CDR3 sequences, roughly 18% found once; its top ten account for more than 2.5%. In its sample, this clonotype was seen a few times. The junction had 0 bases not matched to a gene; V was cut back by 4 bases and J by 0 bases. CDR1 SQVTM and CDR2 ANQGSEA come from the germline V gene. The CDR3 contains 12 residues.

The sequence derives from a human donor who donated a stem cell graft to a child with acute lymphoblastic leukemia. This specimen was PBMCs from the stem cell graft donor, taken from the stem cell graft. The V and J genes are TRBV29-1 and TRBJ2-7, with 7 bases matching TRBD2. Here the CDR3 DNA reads TGCAGCGTTGCGGGGGGCTCCTACGAGCAGTACTTC. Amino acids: CSVAGGSYEQYF.